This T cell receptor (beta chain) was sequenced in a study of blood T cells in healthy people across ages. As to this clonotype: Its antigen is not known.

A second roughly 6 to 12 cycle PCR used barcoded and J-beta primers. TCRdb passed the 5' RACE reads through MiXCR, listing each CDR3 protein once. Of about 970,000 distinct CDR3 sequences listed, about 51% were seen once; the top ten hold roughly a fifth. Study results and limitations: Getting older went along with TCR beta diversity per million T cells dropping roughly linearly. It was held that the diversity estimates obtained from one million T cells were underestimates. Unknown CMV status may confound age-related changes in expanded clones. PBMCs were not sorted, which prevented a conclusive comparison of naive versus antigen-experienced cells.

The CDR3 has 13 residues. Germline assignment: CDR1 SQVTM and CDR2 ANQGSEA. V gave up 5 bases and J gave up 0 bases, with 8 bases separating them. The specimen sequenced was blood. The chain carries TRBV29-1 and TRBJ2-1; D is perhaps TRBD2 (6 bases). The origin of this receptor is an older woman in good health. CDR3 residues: CSVSRGSYNEQFF. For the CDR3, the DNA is TGCAGCGTTTCGCGGGGCTCCTACAATGAGCAGTTCTTC.